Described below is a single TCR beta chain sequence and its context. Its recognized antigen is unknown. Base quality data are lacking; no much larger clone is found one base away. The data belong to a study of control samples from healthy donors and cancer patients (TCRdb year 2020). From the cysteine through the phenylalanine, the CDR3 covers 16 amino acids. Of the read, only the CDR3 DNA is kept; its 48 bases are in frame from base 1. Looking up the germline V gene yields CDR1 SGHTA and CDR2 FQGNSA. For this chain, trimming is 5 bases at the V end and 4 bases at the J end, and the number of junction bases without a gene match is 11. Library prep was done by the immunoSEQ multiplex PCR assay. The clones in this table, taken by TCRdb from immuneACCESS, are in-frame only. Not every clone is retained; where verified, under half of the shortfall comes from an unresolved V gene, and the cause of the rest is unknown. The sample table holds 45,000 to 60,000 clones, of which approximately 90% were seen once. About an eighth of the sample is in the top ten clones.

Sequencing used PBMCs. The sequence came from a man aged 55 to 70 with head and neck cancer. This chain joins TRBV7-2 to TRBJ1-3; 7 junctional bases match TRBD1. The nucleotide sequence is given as TGTGCCAGCAGCACCTCAGCGGGACAGTTCGGAAACACCATATATTTT. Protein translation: CASSTSAGQFGNTIYF. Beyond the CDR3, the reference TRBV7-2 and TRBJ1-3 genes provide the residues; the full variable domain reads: GAGVSQSPSNKVTEKGKDVELRCDPISGHTALYWYRQSLGQGLEFLIYFQGNSAPDKSGLPSDRFSAERTGGSVSTLTIQRTQQEDSAVYLCASSTSAGQFGNTIYFGEGSWLTVV.